This record covers a single TCR beta chain. Its specificity is unknown. Donors had no recently reported acute infections or vaccinations and were HIV-negative. This sample stems from a study of shared clonotypes between healthy human individuals. General study findings and limits: Shared clonotypes: approximately 5% naive CD4, under 4% naive CD8, 2% to 2.5% memory CD4, 0.4% memory CD8. Sampling was confined to blood; repertoires within tissues likely differ. Across subsets, estimated richness was generally greater for naive than for memory populations.

TCRdb's table, derived via immunoSEQ multiplex PCR, lists solely in-frame clones and lacks some. Of over 1.4 million clones listed, roughly 97% are singletons. Germline CDR1 reads MDHEN; CDR2 reads SYDVKM. V was pared by 1 base and J by 6 bases, with 6 bases of the junction left unmatched. This CDR3 contains 15 residues. The sample consisted of naive CD4+ T cells sorted from blood. Indicated subset: CD45RA+ positively selected. The V and J genes are TRBV28 and TRBJ2-1, with 7 positions matching TRBD2. The TCR originated in a man aged 25 to 45 in good health. CDR3 region: CASSLYAGAINEQFF. The CDR3 nucleotides are TGTGCCAGCAGTTTATATGCGGGAGCCATCAATGAGCAGTTCTTC.